Listed below are T cell receptor beta chains from one sample, sequenced in a study of T cells in tumors after PD-1 blockade. TCRdb keeps only in-frame clones here, not all; method: immunoSEQ multiplex PCR. The table records 10,000 to 15,000 clones, around 60% of them present only once. The specimen was tumor tissue, collected before anti-PD-1 treatment. The receptor source for this set is a human donor with cutaneous squamous cell carcinoma. Both conserved end residues are part of each CDR3. The D gene is left open where the match is weak. Not all rows give a size; the values are once, few, many and, for expanded clones, a class.

abundance: .; j_gene: TRBJ2-3; d_gene: .; v_gene: TRBV5-1; CDR3aa: CASSSGTFPTDTQYF; CDR3nt: TGCGCCAGCAGCTCCGGGACCTTCCCTACAGATACGCAGTATTTT
abundance: once; j_gene: TRBJ1-2; d_gene: TRBD1; v_gene: TRBV7-8; CDR3aa: CASSLGDSNNYGYTF; CDR3nt: TGTGCCAGCAGCTTAGGGGACAGCAATAACTATGGCTACACCTTC
abundance: few; j_gene: TRBJ2-1; d_gene: TRBD2; v_gene: TRBV7-3; CDR3aa: CASSLTGLAGSYNEQFF; CDR3nt: TGTGCCAGCAGCTTAACTGGACTAGCGGGAAGCTACAATGAGCAGTTCTTC
abundance: few; j_gene: TRBJ2-6; d_gene: .; v_gene: TRBV4-3; CDR3aa: CASSQGGSFSGANVLTF; CDR3nt: TGCGCCAGCAGCCAAGGGGGCAGTTTCTCTGGGGCCAACGTCCTGACTTTC
abundance: few; j_gene: TRBJ1-4; d_gene: .; v_gene: TRBV19; CDR3aa: CASTQGGYKLFF; CDR3nt: TGTGCCAGTACCCAAGGGGGGTACAAACTGTTTTTT
abundance: few; j_gene: TRBJ2-6; d_gene: .; v_gene: TRBV7-3; CDR3aa: CASSYQSSGANVLTF; CDR3nt: TGTGCCAGCAGCTACCAGAGCTCTGGGGCCAACGTCCTGACTTTC
abundance: .; j_gene: TRBJ2-5; d_gene: .; v_gene: TRBV5-1; CDR3aa: CASSFVSGTQYF; CDR3nt: TGCGCCAGCAGCTTCGTTAGTGGGACCCAGTACTTC
abundance: .; j_gene: TRBJ1-1; d_gene: .; v_gene: TRBV7-8; CDR3aa: CARAPRNTEAFF; CDR3nt: TGTGCCAGAGCCCCCCGGAACACTGAAGCTTTCTTT
abundance: few; j_gene: TRBJ1-5; d_gene: .; v_gene: TRBV9; CDR3aa: CASSVGRGDQPQHF; CDR3nt: TGTGCCAGCAGCGTAGGTCGGGGGGATCAGCCCCAGCATTTT
abundance: .; j_gene: TRBJ1-2; d_gene: .; v_gene: TRBV7-3; CDR3aa: CASSSGGGYTF; CDR3nt: TGTGCCAGCAGCTCCGGCGGAGGCTACACCTTC
abundance: .; j_gene: TRBJ2-3; d_gene: TRBD2; v_gene: TRBV7-3; CDR3aa: CASSLGGGLDTQYF; CDR3nt: TGTGCCAGCAGCTTAGGCGGGGGTCTAGATACGCAGTATTTT
abundance: .; j_gene: TRBJ2-4; d_gene: TRBD1; v_gene: TRBV19; CDR3aa: CASSHRQGLTKNIQYF; CDR3nt: TGTGCCAGTAGTCACCGACAGGGGTTAACCAAAAACATTCAGTACTTC
abundance: .; j_gene: TRBJ2-3; d_gene: TRBD2; v_gene: TRBV9; CDR3aa: CASTQGLGRFTDTQYF; CDR3nt: TGTGCCAGCACGCAAGGACTAGGCAGATTCACCGATACGCAGTATTTT
abundance: medium-sized; j_gene: TRBJ2-2; d_gene: TRBD2; v_gene: TRBV15; CDR3aa: CATSRSRLAENTGELFF; CDR3nt: TGTGCCACCAGCAGATCTCGACTAGCAGAAAACACCGGGGAGCTGTTTTTT
abundance: .; j_gene: TRBJ2-5; d_gene: TRBD2; v_gene: TRBV7-2; CDR3aa: CASSTGTSGETQYF; CDR3nt: TGTGCCAGCAGCACTGGGACTAGCGGAGAGACCCAGTACTTC
abundance: .; j_gene: TRBJ2-7; d_gene: .; v_gene: TRBV6-2/TRBV6-3; CDR3aa: CASSSPPWRQPKPYEQYF; CDR3nt: TGTGCCAGCAGTTCCCCGCCGTGGCGACAACCTAAACCCTACGAGCAGTACTTC
abundance: .; j_gene: TRBJ1-1; d_gene: .; v_gene: TRBV6-5; CDR3aa: CASSYVGKGGNTEAFF; CDR3nt: TGTGCCAGCAGTTACGTTGGGAAGGGGGGGAACACTGAAGCTTTCTTT
abundance: .; j_gene: TRBJ2-1; d_gene: .; v_gene: TRBV7-9; CDR3aa: CASSLAEGTSNEQFF; CDR3nt: TGTGCCAGCAGCTTAGCGGAGGGGACCAGCAATGAGCAGTTCTTC
abundance: few; j_gene: TRBJ2-1; d_gene: .; v_gene: TRBV7-2; CDR3aa: CASSSEGFPSGEQFF; CDR3nt: TGTGCCAGCAGCTCGGAGGGGTTCCCTTCGGGAGAGCAGTTCTTC
abundance: .; j_gene: TRBJ2-6; d_gene: TRBD2; v_gene: TRBV7-9; CDR3aa: CATGGSGANVLTF; CDR3nt: TGTGCCACGGGAGGGTCTGGGGCCAACGTCCTGACTTTC
abundance: .; j_gene: TRBJ1-2; d_gene: .; v_gene: TRBV18; CDR3aa: CASSLSNYGYTF; CDR3nt: TGTGCCAGCTCCCTCTCTAACTATGGCTACACCTTC
abundance: .; j_gene: TRBJ1-5; d_gene: .; v_gene: TRBV20-1; CDR3aa: CSASKGASNQPQHF; CDR3nt: TGCAGTGCTAGTAAAGGTGCAAGCAATCAGCCCCAGCATTTT
abundance: .; j_gene: TRBJ1-2; d_gene: .; v_gene: TRBV3-1/TRBV3-2; CDR3aa: CASSQEQGQVYGYTF; CDR3nt: TGTGCCAGCAGCCAAGAGCAGGGGCAGGTCTATGGCTACACCTTC
abundance: .; j_gene: TRBJ2-3; d_gene: .; v_gene: TRBV29-1; CDR3aa: CSCTSRSAGTDTQYF; CDR3nt: TGCAGCTGTACCTCGAGAAGCGCCGGCACAGATACGCAGTATTTT
abundance: .; j_gene: TRBJ2-3; d_gene: .; v_gene: TRBV27; CDR3aa: CASSLGAPLFPASTDTQYF; CDR3nt: TGTGCCAGCAGTCTCGGGGCCCCTCTTTTTCCCGCTAGCACAGATACGCAGTATTTT
abundance: .; j_gene: TRBJ2-1; d_gene: .; v_gene: TRBV10-2; CDR3aa: CASSDGWGSYNEQFF; CDR3nt: TGCGCCAGCAGTGACGGATGGGGCTCCTACAATGAGCAGTTCTTC
abundance: .; j_gene: TRBJ1-4; d_gene: .; v_gene: TRBV6-1; CDR3aa: CASSESGGLTEKLFF; CDR3nt: TGTGCCAGCAGTGAATCTGGGGGGCTAACCGAAAAACTGTTTTTT
abundance: .; j_gene: TRBJ2-1; d_gene: .; v_gene: TRBV6-5; CDR3aa: CASRQTKTGGNEQFF; CDR3nt: TGTGCCAGCAGACAAACGAAGACCGGTGGCAATGAGCAGTTCTTC
abundance: .; j_gene: TRBJ1-2; d_gene: .; v_gene: TRBV6-5; CDR3aa: CASRPESYGYTF; CDR3nt: TGTGCCAGCAGACCGGAGAGCTATGGCTACACCTTC
abundance: .; j_gene: TRBJ2-3; d_gene: .; v_gene: TRBV5-6; CDR3aa: CASSRRRSSTDTQYF; CDR3nt: TGTGCCAGCAGCCGGAGGAGGTCTAGCACAGATACGCAGTATTTT
abundance: .; j_gene: TRBJ2-3; d_gene: .; v_gene: TRBV11-1; CDR3aa: CASSRTDTQYF; CDR3nt: TGTGCCAGCAGCCGCACAGATACGCAGTATTTT
abundance: .; j_gene: TRBJ2-1; d_gene: .; v_gene: TRBV7-9; CDR3aa: CASSPYGAFYNEQFF; CDR3nt: TGTGCCAGCAGCCCCTACGGGGCTTTCTACAATGAGCAGTTCTTC
abundance: medium-sized; j_gene: TRBJ2-3; d_gene: .; v_gene: TRBV21-1; CDR3aa: CASSLSGEGVDTQYF; CDR3nt: TGTGCCAGCAGCCTTAGCGGGGAAGGGGTCGATACGCAGTATTTT
abundance: few; j_gene: TRBJ2-3; d_gene: TRBD2; v_gene: TRBV5-1; CDR3aa: CASSAQGSGGKIYTQYF; CDR3nt: TGCGCCAGCAGCGCCCAAGGAAGCGGGGGAAAGATTTATACGCAGTATTTT
abundance: once; j_gene: TRBJ2-3; d_gene: .; v_gene: TRBV6-4; CDR3aa: CASSEGRGAGDTQYF; CDR3nt: TGTGCCAGCAGTGAAGGACGGGGGGCAGGCGATACGCAGTATTTT
abundance: .; j_gene: TRBJ2-3; d_gene: TRBD2; v_gene: TRBV18; CDR3aa: CASSPGLAASTDTQYF; CDR3nt: TGTGCCAGCTCTCCGGGACTAGCGGCTAGCACAGATACGCAGTATTTT
abundance: few; j_gene: TRBJ2-5; d_gene: .; v_gene: TRBV5-1; CDR3aa: CASSLGLTQETQYF; CDR3nt: TGCGCCAGCAGCCTAGGACTCACCCAAGAGACCCAGTACTTC
abundance: few; j_gene: TRBJ2-6; d_gene: TRBD1; v_gene: TRBV29-1; CDR3aa: CSVDLDRGSGANVLTF; CDR3nt: TGCAGCGTTGACCTGGACAGGGGCTCTGGGGCCAACGTCCTGACTTTC
abundance: .; j_gene: TRBJ2-7; d_gene: TRBD1; v_gene: TRBV5-6; CDR3aa: CDSSGEVTGGPYEQYF; CDR3nt: TGTGACAGCAGCGGCGAGGTGACAGGGGGTCCCTACGAGCAGTACTTC
abundance: few; j_gene: TRBJ1-1; d_gene: .; v_gene: TRBV7-9; CDR3aa: CASISLGGVNTEAFF; CDR3nt: TGTGCCAGCATCTCGTTAGGAGGGGTGAACACTGAAGCTTTCTTT
abundance: medium-sized; j_gene: TRBJ2-1; d_gene: .; v_gene: TRBV6-5; CDR3aa: CASSIRGPVEQFF; CDR3nt: TGTGCCAGCAGTATTCGGGGGCCCGTGGAGCAGTTCTTC
abundance: .; j_gene: TRBJ2-1; d_gene: TRBD2; v_gene: TRBV18; CDR3aa: CASSRSGGFYNEQFF; CDR3nt: TGTGCCAGCTCCCGTAGCGGGGGGTTCTACAATGAGCAGTTCTTC
abundance: once; j_gene: TRBJ1-3; d_gene: .; v_gene: TRBV18; CDR3aa: CASSPSSSGSGNTIYF; CDR3nt: TGTGCCAGCTCACCAAGTTCGTCAGGCTCTGGAAACACCATATATTTT
abundance: .; j_gene: TRBJ1-1; d_gene: TRBD1; v_gene: TRBV30; CDR3aa: CAGRQGNTEAFF; CDR3nt: TGTGCCGGACGACAGGGGAACACTGAAGCTTTCTTT
abundance: few; j_gene: TRBJ1-1; d_gene: .; v_gene: TRBV19; CDR3aa: CASSYGVGAFF; CDR3nt: TGTGCCAGTAGCTATGGAGTTGGCGCTTTCTTT
abundance: .; j_gene: TRBJ2-3; d_gene: .; v_gene: TRBV9; CDR3aa: CASSEQGRGADTQYF; CDR3nt: TGTGCCAGCAGCGAACAGGGGCGGGGGGCAGATACGCAGTATTTT
abundance: .; j_gene: TRBJ2-5; d_gene: TRBD2; v_gene: TRBV5-1; CDR3aa: CASSSRGLAGADQETQYF; CDR3nt: TGCGCCAGCAGCTCGCGAGGACTAGCGGGGGCTGATCAAGAGACCCAGTACTTC
abundance: few; j_gene: TRBJ1-2; d_gene: TRBD1; v_gene: TRBV27; CDR3aa: CASSLDRAYGYTF; CDR3nt: TGTGCCAGCAGTTTAGACAGGGCCTATGGCTACACCTTC
abundance: .; j_gene: TRBJ1-6; d_gene: .; v_gene: TRBV30; CDR3aa: CAWSVLGDSYNSPLHF; CDR3nt: TGTGCCTGGAGTGTATTGGGAGACTCCTATAATTCACCCCTCCACTTT
abundance: .; j_gene: TRBJ2-2; d_gene: .; v_gene: TRBV11-1; CDR3aa: CASSPVRAGELFF; CDR3nt: TGTGCCAGCAGCCCCGTCAGGGCCGGGGAGCTGTTTTTT
abundance: .; j_gene: TRBJ2-1; d_gene: TRBD2; v_gene: TRBV27; CDR3aa: CASSEERELYNEQFF; CDR3nt: TGTGCCAGCAGTGAAGAGCGGGAGCTATACAATGAGCAGTTCTTC
abundance: few; j_gene: TRBJ1-1; d_gene: .; v_gene: TRBV13; CDR3aa: CASSLAAVYEAFF; CDR3nt: TGTGCCAGCAGCTTAGCGGCGGTTTATGAAGCTTTCTTT
abundance: .; j_gene: TRBJ2-7; d_gene: .; v_gene: TRBV20-1; CDR3aa: CSASSTVSYEQYF; CDR3nt: TGCAGTGCTAGTAGTACGGTCTCCTACGAGCAGTACTTC
abundance: .; j_gene: TRBJ2-2; d_gene: TRBD1; v_gene: TRBV15; CDR3aa: CATSRWDRDTGELFF; CDR3nt: TGTGCCACCAGCAGATGGGACAGGGATACCGGGGAGCTGTTTTTT
abundance: .; j_gene: TRBJ2-7; d_gene: .; v_gene: TRBV18; CDR3aa: CASSPPSGHARLHEQYF; CDR3nt: TGTGCCAGCTCACCACCCTCAGGGCACGCGAGGTTACACGAGCAGTACTTC
abundance: .; j_gene: TRBJ2-1; d_gene: .; v_gene: TRBV7-2; CDR3aa: CASRRGTPPGNEQFF; CDR3nt: TGTGCCAGCAGACGAGGGACTCCCCCCGGGAATGAGCAGTTCTTC
abundance: .; j_gene: TRBJ2-1; d_gene: .; v_gene: TRBV4-2; CDR3aa: CASSQDLGGAYNEQFF; CDR3nt: TGTGCCAGCAGCCAAGATCTGGGCGGGGCCTACAATGAGCAGTTCTTC